The 12 T cell receptor beta chains listed next were all sequenced from one sample in a study of shared clonotypes between healthy human individuals. The repertoire was sequenced with immunoSEQ multiplex PCR; TCRdb's copy has only in-frame clones and lacks some. The sample lists approximately 2.1 million clones; approximately 93% were seen once. Material for sequencing was naive CD4+ T cells from PBMCs. Subset: CD45RA+ positively selected. These receptors originate from a young man in good health. Some clones in this sample may be carry-over from other donors' samples.

The CDR3 coding sequence is TGTGCCAGCAGCGATAAGAGGAGTCATGGAAACACCATATATTTT. Protein product: CASSDKRSHGNTIYF. The chain joins TRBV9 to TRBJ1-3; no clear D gene. CDR3 length: 15 amino acids. Trimming took 3 bases from V and 3 from J, leaving 13 bases between them. Germline CDR1 and CDR2: SGDLS and YYNGEE. The variable domain in full, with the rest retrieved from reference TRBV9 and TRBJ1-3, is DSGVTQTPKHLITATGQRVTLRCSPRSGDLSVYWYQQSLDQGLQFLIQYYNGEERAKGNILERFSAQQFPDLHSELNLSSLELGDSALYFCASSDKRSHGNTIYFGEGSWLTVV.

V is TRBV27 and J is TRBJ1-2; D may be TRBD1 (5 bases). Germline CDR1 reads MNHEY; CDR2 reads SMNVEV (reference sequence). Trimming took off 5 bases at V and 2 bases at J, with 9 bases between the two ends. This CDR3 has 13 amino acids. In DNA form, the CDR3 reads TGTGCCAGCAGTACGGGACGGAACTATGGCTACACCTTC. Translation: CASSTGRNYGYTF.

The chain employs TRBV27 and TRBJ2-5, with D unresolved. Germline lookup yields CDR1 MNHEY and CDR2 SMNVEV (reference sequence). This CDR3 region has 14 residues. Deletions cut 3 bases from V and 4 bases from J, with 12 bases between. CDR3: CASSFRGLGETQYF. The CDR3 DNA reads as TGTGCCAGCAGTTTTCGAGGTCTTGGAGAGACCCAGTACTTC.

The J gene is TRBJ2-2, the V gene TRBV5-4, with 14 bases matching TRBD2. V was pared by 0 bases and J by 6 bases, with 10 bases of the junction left unmatched. The CDR3 extends over 19 amino acids. CDR1 and CDR2 (germline): SGHNT, YYREEE (reference sequence). The CDR3 sequence is CASSLGGTSGSFLSGELFF. CDR3 in DNA: TGTGCCAGCAGCTTGGGGGGGACTAGCGGGAGTTTTCTGTCCGGGGAGCTGTTTTTT.

The chain links TRBV30 to TRBJ1-1; D gene ambiguous. This CDR3 has 11 residues. Germline assignment: CDR1 GTSNPN and CDR2 SVGIG (reference sequence). V was cut by 4 bases and J by 0 bases, with 3 bases left in between. CDR3 residues: CAWKLNTEAFF. DNA of the CDR3: TGTGCCTGGAAGCTGAACACTGAAGCTTTCTTT. Complete variable domain (other parts from reference TRBV30 and TRBJ1-1): SQTIHQWPATLVQPVGSPLSLECTVEGTSNPNLYWYRQAAGRGLQLLFYSVGIGQISSEVPQNLSASRPQDRQFILSSKKLLLSDSGFYLCAWKLNTEAFFGQGTRLTVV.

In its sample, this clone was seen a few times. This sample includes further DNA sequences coding for the same CDR3. The chain recombines TRBV7-3 with TRBJ2-2; D may be TRBD1 or TRBD2 (6 bases each). Germline CDR1 and CDR2: SGHTA and FQGTGA. The CDR3 has 16 amino acids. The V and J ends lost 5 bases and 2 bases respectively, with 15 bases between them. The CDR3 nucleotides read TGTGCCAGCAGCCCCCAGGGGCGGGGAAACACCGGGGAGCTGTTTTTT. Translation gives CASSPQGRGNTGELFF.

This clone came up once. The same CDR3 arises from other DNA sequences in this sample as well. The chain couples TRBV5-1 to TRBJ2-1; D may be TRBD1 (7 bases). The length of the CDR3 is 16 residues. With 4 bases removed from V and 3 bases from J, the gap between germline ends came to 17 bases. The V gene's germline CDR1 is SGHRS and CDR2 YFSETQ. The CDR3 DNA reads as TGCGCCAGCAGCCTGGGGGGTACAGGGGACTACAATGAGCAGTTCTTC. Translated, it gives CASSLGGTGDYNEQFF.

This clone was observed a single time. Different DNA sequences within this sample yield the same CDR3. This chain uses TRBV28 with TRBJ1-3, with 8 bases that match TRBD1. Germline CDR1 MDHEN, CDR2 SYDVKM. The CDR3 has 14 residues. Unmatched junction bases numbered 2, after V lost 5 bases and J lost 2 bases. The CDR3 coding sequence is TGTGCCAGCAGTCCACAGGGGGCTGGAAACACCATATATTTT. As protein: CASSPQGAGNTIYF.

V usage is TRBV7-2 and J usage is TRBJ1-5; 7 nucleotides align to TRBD1. The length of the CDR3 is 14 residues. Trimming cost V 5 bases and J 4 bases; bases outside gene matches: 5. Germline V gives CDR1 SGHTA, CDR2 FQGNSA. DNA of the CDR3: TGTGCCAGCAGCCCTGACAGGGTTAATCAGCCCCAGCATTTT. The encoded protein is CASSPDRVNQPQHF.

The genes are TRBV10-3 and TRBJ2-7; D may be TRBD1 or TRBD2 (5 bases each). The CDR3 has 14 amino acids. V was pared by 5 bases and J by 4 bases, with 15 bases between. Germline values: CDR1 ENHRY, CDR2 SYGVKD. DNA of the CDR3: TGTGCCATCAGTCGTGGGACGGAGGTTTACGAGCAGTACTTC. Translating gives CAISRGTEVYEQYF.

This clone appeared a single time. This sequence joins TRBV16 and TRBJ2-5; TRBD2 agrees at 10 bases. Trimming removed 2 bases from V and 5 bases from J; junction bases left unmatched: 11. In germline, CDR1 is KGHSY, CDR2 FQNENV. The length of the CDR3 is 17 residues. The CDR3 bases are TGTGCCAGCAGCCAAACGGGGCCTAGCGGGAGTCAGGAGACCCAGTACTTC. As protein: CASSQTGPSGSQETQYF.

The chain combines TRBV5-1 with TRBJ2-3, with 11 bases that match TRBD2. The CDR3 sequence is 19 residues long. The junction had 13 bases not matched to a gene; V was cut back by 4 bases and J by 0 bases. Looked up from germline, CDR1 is SGHRS and CDR2 is YFSETQ. The CDR3 loop reads CASSLKGLAVDLSTDTQYF. In nucleotides, the CDR3 is TGCGCCAGCAGCCTGAAGGGACTAGCGGTAGACCTTAGCACAGATACGCAGTATTTT.